Here is one T cell receptor beta chain with its context. As yet, its antigen is unknown. The CDR3 has 15 amino acids. The V gene's germline CDR1 is MNHNS and CDR2 SASEGT. Trimming took 6 bases from V and 3 from J, leaving 17 bases between them. The data are from a study of T-cell memory formation after mild COVID-19. General observations from the study: The study detected some responding clones in pre-infection memory, suggesting cross-reactive memory joined. Clones that contracted from day 15 to 85 had balanced CD4/CD8; later expanders were CD4+ biased. CD8+ contracting clones occupied EMRA, while CD4+ ones occupied mainly CM and EM.

TCRdb re-called the 5' RACE reads with MiXCR, one entry per CDR3 protein. The sample has 350,000 to 450,000 distinct CDR3 sequences; roughly 20% are singletons. What was sequenced was PBMCs or a T cell subset sorted from them (not recorded which). V is TRBV6-1 and J is TRBJ1-1; possibly TRBD1 for D (5 bases). This TCR derives from an adult woman who had mild COVID-19 (a few samples of this study predate the infection). Cell type and time point are not known. The DNA of the CDR3 is TGTGCCAGCAGCTCGACAGTATCCGGGGACACTGAAGCTTTCTTT. Its translation: CASSSTVSGDTEAFF.